This TCR beta chain was recorded in a study of T-cell memory formation after mild COVID-19. In its sample, this clonotype was seen a few times. What it binds is not known. General observations from the study: Whereas later expanders leaned CD4+, clones contracting day 15 to 85 showed a balanced CD4/CD8 makeup. CD4+ contracting clones lay mainly in CM and EM, CD8+ ones in EMRA.

Barcoded TCR alpha and TCR beta cDNA libraries with UMIs came from 5'RACE using constant-segment primers. TCRdb reprocessed the 5' RACE reads with MiXCR, giving one entry per CDR3 protein. The data show 450,000 to 650,000 distinct CDR3 sequences, roughly 22% seen once. The CDR3 runs 11 residues. Germline CDR1 SGHKS, CDR2 YYEKEE (reference sequence). Trimming cost V 2 bases and J 11 bases, with 10 bases left between them. This clonotype was obtained from an adult woman who had mild COVID-19 (a few samples of this study predate the infection). Cell type and time point are not known. The sequenced material came from PBMCs or a T cell subset sorted from them (not recorded which). V is TRBV5-5 and J is TRBJ1-1; possible D gene TRBD1, 5 bases. Written as DNA, the CDR3 is TGTGCCAGCAGCTTAGGGGCCTATGCTTTCTTT. As protein: CASSLGAYAFF.